What follows are 7 T cell receptor beta chains derived from one specimen sequenced in a study of technical replicates of blood from a few donors. Profiled with immunoSEQ multiplex PCR; TCRdb holds only in-frame clones, not every one. The profile shows 60,000 to 90,000 clones, around 97% of them singletons. Sequenced material: T cells isolated from PBMCs. These receptors were collected from a human donor in good health.

V is TRBV28 and J is TRBJ2-2; tentative D call: TRBD2 (5 bases). Trimming took off 8 bases at V and 4 bases at J, with 17 bases between the two ends. Germline CDR1 MDHEN, CDR2 SYDVKM. This CDR3 contains 15 residues. CDR3 loop: CASPPAGSCTGELFF. The CDR3 nucleotides read TGTGCCAGCCCCCCCGCGGGTTCTTGCACCGGGGAGCTGTTTTTT.

The CDR3 here is CASSLGHRPWGYTF. The CDR3 DNA reads as TGTGCCAGCAGCTTAGGACACAGGCCCTGGGGCTACACCTTC. V and J are TRBV11-2 and TRBJ1-2; TRBD1 is a possible D gene (5 bases). The CDR3 spans 14 residues. Trimming cost V 1 base and J 8 bases, with 14 bases left between them. Germline V lookup: CDR1 SGHAT, CDR2 FQNNGV. The full variable domain, rest sourced from reference TRBV11-2 and TRBJ1-2, is EAGVAQSPRYKIIEKRQSVAFWCNPISGHATLYWYQQILGQGPKLLIQFQNNGVVDDSQLPKDRFSAERLKGVDSTLKIQPAKLEDSAVYLCASSLGHRPWGYTFGSGTRLTVV.

The V call is TRBV6-6, the J call TRBJ2-7; D perhaps matches TRBD2 (6 bases). In germline, CDR1 is MNHNY, CDR2 SVGAGI (reference sequence). The V end was cut by 5 bases, the J end by 6 bases, with 11 bases between. The CDR3 is made up of 12 amino acids. The chain's CDR3 is CASSPQGGEQYF. The CDR3 coding sequence is TGTGCCAGCAGTCCCCAGGGAGGCGAGCAGTACTTC.

This rearrangement joins TRBV5-4 to TRBJ2-4; 9 bases line up with TRBD1. Trimming cost V 5 bases and J 7 bases; bases outside gene matches: 7. The CDR3 has 14 amino acids. CDR1 is SGHNT and CDR2 is YYREEE in the germline V gene (reference sequence). Here the CDR3 reads CASSTLGQGNIQYF. In nucleotides, the CDR3 is TGTGCCAGCAGTACGTTAGGACAGGGGAACATTCAGTACTTC. Supplemented by reference TRBV5-4 and TRBJ2-4, the full variable domain reads ETGVTQSPTHLIKTRGQQVTLRCSSQSGHNTVSWYQQALGQGPQFIFQYYREEENGRGNFPPRFSGLQFPNYSSELNVNALELDDSALYLCASSTLGQGNIQYFGAGTRLSVL.

The chain couples TRBV11-3 to TRBJ2-5; 12 bases fit TRBD1. V lost 3 bases, J lost 3 bases, and 5 bases stayed unmatched. The CDR3 runs to 16 residues. Germline V CDR1 and CDR2: SGHNT, YENEEA. The CDR3 is CASSFPGQGAEETQYF. For the CDR3, the DNA is TGTGCCAGCAGCTTTCCGGGACAGGGGGCAGAAGAGACCCAGTACTTC.

V usage is TRBV29-1 and J usage is TRBJ1-1; 7 bases map to TRBD1. The V segment lost 3 bases and the J segment 7 bases; nucleotides outside the gene matches: 11. Germline lookup yields CDR1 SQVTM and CDR2 ANQGSEA. This CDR3 region has 14 residues. The CDR3 sequence is CSVDAKGAWGEAFF. The CDR3 nucleotides read TGCAGCGTTGATGCCAAGGGGGCGTGGGGTGAAGCTTTCTTT.

The J gene is TRBJ1-3, the V gene TRBV29-1; D is uncertain. V was pared by 5 bases and J by 4 bases, with 12 bases between. This CDR3 has 13 residues. The germline V gene has CDR1 SQVTM and CDR2 ANQGSEA. The CDR3 DNA reads TGCAGCGTTCGAGAGGGATACGGAAACACCATATATTTT. It codes for CSVREGYGNTIYF.